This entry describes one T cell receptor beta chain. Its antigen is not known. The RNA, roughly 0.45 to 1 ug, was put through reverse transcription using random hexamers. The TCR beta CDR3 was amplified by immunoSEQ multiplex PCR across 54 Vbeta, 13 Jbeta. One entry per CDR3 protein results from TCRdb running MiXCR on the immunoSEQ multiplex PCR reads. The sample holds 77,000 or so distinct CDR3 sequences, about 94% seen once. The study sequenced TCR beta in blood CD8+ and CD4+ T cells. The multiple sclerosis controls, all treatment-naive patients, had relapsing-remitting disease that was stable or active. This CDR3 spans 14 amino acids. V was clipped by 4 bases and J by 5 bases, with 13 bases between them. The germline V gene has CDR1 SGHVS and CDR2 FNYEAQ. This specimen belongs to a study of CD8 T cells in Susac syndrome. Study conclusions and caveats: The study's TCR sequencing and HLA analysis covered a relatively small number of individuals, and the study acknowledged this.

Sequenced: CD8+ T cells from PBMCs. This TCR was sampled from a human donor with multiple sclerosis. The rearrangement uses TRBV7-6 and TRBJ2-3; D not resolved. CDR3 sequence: CASSSVDSQDTQYF. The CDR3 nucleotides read TGTGCCAGCAGCTCCGTCGATAGCCAAGATACGCAGTATTTT.